What follows are 28 T cell receptor beta chains derived from one specimen sequenced in a study of blood T cells in healthy people across ages. A second PCR, run for roughly 7 to 12 cycles, used a sample-barcoded 5' primer plus a J-beta primer mix. TCRdb called the 5' RACE reads again in MiXCR, with one record for every CDR3 protein. Found here are some 1.8 million distinct CDR3 sequences, 39% of them singletons; the top ten hold about 21%. Input material: blood. These receptors originate from a human donor in good health.

This clonotype was detected only a few times. The genes are TRBV7-2 and TRBJ2-1; either TRBD1 or TRBD2 may supply D (6 bases each). This CDR3 has 15 amino acids. In germline, CDR1 is SGHTA, CDR2 FQGNSA. Between the trimmed V and J ends, which lost 3 bases and 6 bases, there was a span of 15 bases. In DNA, the CDR3 is TGTGCCAGCAGCTTTAATCGGGGGCCAAGCAATGAGCAGTTCTTC. Its protein is CASSFNRGPSNEQFF.

The chain employs TRBV12-3 or TRBV12-4 and TRBJ2-5; TRBD1 agrees at 7 bases. The assigned J gene may be wrong: the sequence end matches TRBJ2-7 better. The CDR3 has 15 amino acids. The DNA of the CDR3 is TGTGCCAGCAGTAGGACAGGAGTGAAAAAAGACGAGCAGTACTTC. It specifies CASSRTGVKKDEQYF.

The rearrangement uses TRBV18 and TRBJ2-7; no reliable D call. The CDR3 contains 13 residues. Germline V CDR1 and CDR2: KGHSH, LQKENI. The V gene lost 1 base and the J gene lost 5 bases, with 9 bases spanning the gap. The CDR3 spells CASSPLTPHEQYF. The DNA for the CDR3 is TGTGCCAGCTCACCACTCACTCCCCACGAGCAGTACTTC.

The V call is TRBV11-2, the J call TRBJ1-1; D not certain. V lost 1 base to trimming and J lost 7 bases, with 16 bases between them. Germline V CDR1 and CDR2: SGHAT, FQNNGV. The CDR3 covers 15 residues. DNA of the CDR3: TGTGCCAGCAGCTTAGGATGGGGTAAAGGACTTGAAGCTTTCTTT. Protein sequence: CASSLGWGKGLEAFF.

Only one count was recorded for this clonotype. This is likely a read error, given that the CDR3 carries no conserved phenylalanine or tryptophan at its end. The rearrangement uses TRBV5-1 and TRBJ2-7; 10 bases are a match to TRBD1. Trimming took 1 base from V and 6 from J; bases not matched to a gene: 7. Germline V lookup: CDR1 SGHRS, CDR2 YFSETQ. The CDR3 spans 15 residues. This CDR3 reads CASSLLGDRGSEQYC. CDR3 nucleotide sequence: TGCGCCAGCAGCTTGCTGGGGGACAGGGGAAGCGAGCAGTACTGC.

Concerning this clonotype itself: At one end, the junction sequence differs from germline, possibly due to a read error. This rearrangement joins TRBV7-9 to TRBJ1-1; possible D gene TRBD1, 5 bases. Looked up from germline, CDR1 is SEHNR and CDR2 is FQNEAQ (reference sequence). The length of the CDR3 is 15 residues. CDR3 nucleotide sequence: TGTGCCAGCAGCTTAGAGGCAGGGAGTATCACTGAAGTTTTCTTT. Translated, it gives CASSLEAGSITEVFF.

This clonotype was observed a few times. The chain uses TRBV5-1 and TRBJ2-3, with 8 nucleotides matching TRBD1. Germline lookup yields CDR1 SGHRS and CDR2 YFSETQ. This CDR3 is built from 18 residues. Unmatched junction bases numbered 14, after V lost 4 bases and J lost 1 base. CDR3 DNA sequence: TGCGCCAGCAGCCCCGGACAGGGAGTAACGAAGCGCACAGATACGCAGTATTTT. This sequence encodes CASSPGQGVTKRTDTQYF.

This clonotype was observed a handful of times. The rearrangement uses TRBV3-1 and TRBJ1-5; tentative D call: TRBD1 (5 bases). Germline V lookup: CDR1 LGHDT, CDR2 YNNKEL (reference sequence). V was cut by 4 bases and J by 0 bases, with 10 bases left in between. There are 15 residues in the CDR3. Here the CDR3 reads CASSRGSGSNQPQHF. CDR3 nucleotide sequence: TGTGCCAGCAGCCGGGGGTCGGGTAGCAATCAGCCCCAGCATTTT.

The J gene is TRBJ1-4, the V gene TRBV29-1; unclear D gene. CDR1 and CDR2 (germline): SQVTM, ANQGSEA. V was cut by 4 bases and J by 0 bases, with 6 bases left in between. The CDR3 is 13 amino acids. CDR3 region: CSVASATNEKLFF. For the CDR3, the DNA is TGCAGCGTTGCGTCTGCAACTAATGAAAAACTGTTTTTT.

This rearrangement joins TRBV6-1 to TRBJ2-1; 13 nucleotides match TRBD2. Germline V CDR1 and CDR2: MNHNS, SASEGT. Losses at the gene ends were 7 bases for V and 3 bases for J; bases not matched to a gene: 18. The CDR3 extends over 20 amino acids. The CDR3 loop is CASTKRGGRGLAGIYNEQFF. The CDR3 DNA sequence: TGTGCCAGCACCAAACGAGGGGGCCGGGGACTAGCGGGGATCTACAATGAGCAGTTCTTC.

The CDR3 loop reads CASQEGAREQYF. CDR3 bases: TGTGCCAGCCAGGAGGGGGCGCGAGAGCAGTACTTC. This chain joins TRBV12-3 or TRBV12-4 and TRBJ2-7, with D maybe TRBD1 (7 bases). The CDR3 has 12 amino acids. The V end was cut by 8 bases, the J end by 7 bases, with 15 bases between.

This chain connects TRBV2 to TRBJ1-5, with TRBD1 as a possible D gene (6 bases). The germline gives CDR1 SNHLY, CDR2 FYNNEI. The CDR3 spans 13 residues. The V and J ends lost 4 bases and 8 bases respectively, with 12 bases between them. CDR3 sequence (DNA): TGTGCCAGCAGTGGGACAGAGGGGAAGCCCCAGCATTTT. Its translation: CASSGTEGKPQHF.

This clonotype appeared a few times. V gene TRBV18 combines with J gene TRBJ2-3; TRBD2 matches at 7 bases. The CDR3 consists of 15 residues. CDR1 is KGHSH and CDR2 is LQKENI in the germline V gene. J lost 3 bases, V lost 5 bases, and 8 bases had no gene match. The CDR3 loop is CASSRTRISTDTQYF. In DNA, the CDR3 is TGTGCCAGCTCAAGGACTAGGATCAGTACAGATACGCAGTATTTT.

The chain links TRBV20-1 to TRBJ2-7, with TRBD1 identical over 9 bases. CDR1 and CDR2 from the germline V gene are DFQATT and SNEGSKA (reference sequence). CDR3 length: 13 amino acids. J lost 3 bases, V lost 6 bases, and 6 bases had no gene match. The CDR3 DNA reads TGCAGTGCACAACCGGGACAGGGCTACGAGCAGTACTTC. Protein sequence: CSAQPGQGYEQYF.

The V call is TRBV15, the J call TRBJ2-5; maybe TRBD2 (6 bases). This CDR3 spans 14 amino acids. The ends were cut back, 3 bases at V and 4 bases at J, with 12 bases in the middle. Germline lookup yields CDR1 LNHNV and CDR2 YYDKDF (reference sequence). The CDR3 DNA reads TGTGCCACCAGCAGGGGCCGGGGGTTAGAGACCCAGTACTTC. Encoded protein: CATSRGRGLETQYF. Full variable domain (remainder filled in from reference TRBV15 and TRBJ2-5): DAMVIQNPRYQVTQFGKPVTLSCSQTLNHNVMYWYQQKSSQAPKLLFHYYDKDFNNEADTPDNFQSRRPNTSFCFLDIRSPGLGDTAMYLCATSRGRGLETQYFGPGTRLLVL.

V gene TRBV5-6 combines with J gene TRBJ2-4; D possibly corresponds to TRBD2 (7 bases). The CDR3 has 15 amino acids. Between the trimmed V and J ends, which lost 2 bases and 14 bases, there was a span of 23 bases. Germline V CDR1 and CDR2: SGHDT, YYEEEE. The CDR3 sequence is CASSFGLVGGGGKYF. For the CDR3, the DNA is TGTGCCAGCAGCTTCGGACTAGTGGGGGGGGGCGGGAAGTACTTC.

The rearrangement uses TRBV7-9 and TRBJ1-2; maybe TRBD1 (6 bases). The CDR3 is 14 amino acids. V was trimmed by 7 bases and J by 6 bases, leaving 18 bases between them. The V gene's germline CDR1 is SEHNR and CDR2 FQNEAQ (reference sequence). This chain's CDR3 is CASNTPGGQDGYTF. The CDR3 region has the DNA TGTGCCAGCAATACCCCCGGGGGCCAGGATGGCTACACCTTC.

The V and J genes are TRBV6-6 and TRBJ2-6, with D maybe TRBD1 (5 bases). CDR3 length: 17 amino acids. The V end lost 2 bases, the J end lost 0 bases, and 11 bases lay between the germline ends. Germline assignment: CDR1 MNHNY and CDR2 SVGAGI (reference sequence). CDR3 nucleotide sequence: TGTGCCAGCAGTTACGGGGCACGGAACTCTGGGGCCAACGTCCTGACTTTC. This codes for CASSYGARNSGANVLTF.

The chain links TRBV20-1 to TRBJ2-2; 7 bases fit TRBD1. Germline CDR1 DFQATT, CDR2 SNEGSKA (reference sequence). V gave up 6 bases and J gave up 11 bases; unmatched junction bases: 18. The CDR3 spans 15 residues. The CDR3 sequence is CSAVRQGRVLGELFF. CDR3 sequence (DNA): TGCAGTGCCGTAAGACAGGGCCGGGTTCTTGGCGAGCTGTTTTTT.

The CDR3 loop is CASSQERGNQETQYF. CDR3 in DNA: TGCGCCAGCAGCCAAGAGAGGGGGAATCAAGAGACCCAGTACTTC. This rearrangement joins TRBV4-3 to TRBJ2-5; possibly TRBD1 for D (6 bases). V lost 0 bases and J lost 2, with 10 bases in between. The CDR3 length is 15 residues. Germline V gene data show CDR1 as LGHNA and CDR2 as YSLEER.

This sequence joins TRBV9 and TRBJ1-1; tentatively, D is TRBD1 (6 bases). CDR1 and CDR2 from the germline V gene are SGDLS and YYNGEE. Deletions cut 2 bases from V and 5 bases from J, with 13 bases between. The CDR3 covers 14 residues. The CDR3 coding sequence is TGTGCCAGCAGCGTCCGAACACAGGGAACTGAAGCTTTCTTT. Translating it yields CASSVRTQGTEAFF. The full variable domain, in which reference TRBV9 and TRBJ1-1 provide the parts outside the CDR3, is DSGVTQTPKHLITATGQRVTLRCSPRSGDLSVYWYQQSLDQGLQFLIQYYNGEERAKGNILERFSAQQFPDLHSELNLSSLELGDSALYFCASSVRTQGTEAFFGQGTRLTVV.

The genes are TRBV20-1 and TRBJ2-1; D remains ambiguous. The CDR3 loop spans 13 amino acids. V lost 3 bases to trimming and J lost 8 bases, with 14 bases between them. Germline lookup yields CDR1 DFQATT and CDR2 SNEGSKA (reference sequence). The CDR3 sequence: CSASNALRYEQFF. The CDR3 DNA is TGCAGTGCTAGTAACGCGCTGCGCTATGAGCAGTTCTTC.

As for this clonotype: A clone one base away is much larger, so this may be a read error. The chain links TRBV4-2 to TRBJ2-5; D unresolved. The germline gives CDR1 LGHNA, CDR2 YNFKEQ. The CDR3 consists of 13 residues. The CDR3 DNA is TGTGCCAGCAGCCAAGGATACCAAGAGTCCCAGTACTTC. Protein product: CASSQGYQESQYF.

The chain uses TRBV5-6 and TRBJ1-6, with TRBD1 matching over 10 bases. The CDR3 is made up of 15 amino acids. Trimming took 0 bases from V and 8 from J; bases not matched to a gene: 2. CDR1 is SGHDT and CDR2 is YYEEEE in the germline V gene. In DNA form, the CDR3 reads TGTGCCAGCAGCTTGGGAGGGACAGGGGATTCACCCCTCCACTTT. Its protein product is CASSLGGTGDSPLHF.

This clonotype was seen only a few times. The chain is built from TRBV4-3 and TRBJ2-5; D is possibly TRBD1 or TRBD2 (5 bases each). V lost 1 base to trimming and J lost 12 bases, with 21 bases between them. The germline V gene encodes CDR1 LGHNA and CDR2 YSLEER. The CDR3 runs to 15 residues. The CDR3 DNA follows: TGCGCCAGCAGCCAAGGGCAGGGTAGCGAGCAAACCAAGTACTTC. This translates into CASSQGQGSEQTKYF.

This chain connects TRBV6-1 to TRBJ2-1; possibly TRBD1 for D (5 bases). Trimming shortened V by 4 bases and J by 1 base, and 17 bases separated the two germline ends. The CDR3 has 17 amino acids. Germline V gene data show CDR1 as MNHNS and CDR2 as SASEGT. DNA of the CDR3: TGTGCCAGCAGTGGCCGAGCCCTCCAGGGATCCTACAATGAGCAGTTCTTC. Its protein is CASSGRALQGSYNEQFF.

In this sample, this clonotype turned up a few times. The chain has TRBV25-1 and TRBJ2-7; D is perhaps TRBD1 or TRBD2 (6 bases each). The CDR3 is made up of 14 amino acids. Germline CDR1 reads MGHDK; CDR2 reads SYGVNS. Trimming pared 0 bases from V and 4 bases from J, leaving 10 bases between. CDR3 sequence reads: CASSEYLGGYEQYF. The CDR3 region has the DNA TGTGCCAGCAGTGAATACCTAGGGGGGTACGAGCAGTACTTC.

Notes on this clonotype: The junction departs from germline at one end; a sequencing error may be responsible. The chain carries TRBV7-2 and TRBJ2-5; 8 bases match TRBD2. The CDR3 is 15 residues long. CDR1 is SGHTA, CDR2 FQGNSA, per germline. The CDR3 sequence: CASSIALVAGREQYF. The CDR3 DNA reads TGTGCCAGCAGCATAGCACTGGTAGCGGGGAGGGAGCAGTACTTC.